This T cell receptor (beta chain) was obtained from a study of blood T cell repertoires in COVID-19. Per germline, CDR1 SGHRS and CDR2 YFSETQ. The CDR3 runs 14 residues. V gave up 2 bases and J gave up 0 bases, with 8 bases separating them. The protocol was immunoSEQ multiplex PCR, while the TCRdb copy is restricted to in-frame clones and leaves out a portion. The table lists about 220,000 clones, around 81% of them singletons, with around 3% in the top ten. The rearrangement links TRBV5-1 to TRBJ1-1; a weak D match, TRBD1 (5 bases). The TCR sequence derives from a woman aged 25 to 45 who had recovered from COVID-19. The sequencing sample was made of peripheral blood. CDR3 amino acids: CASSLTGLNTEAFF. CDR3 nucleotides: TGCGCCAGCAGCTTAACAGGTCTGAACACTGAAGCTTTCTTT.